This TCR beta chain was obtained from a study of blood T cell repertoires in COVID-19. Individuals aged about 18 to 95 years were recruited from fewer than 25 US areas. Two negative PCRs, clearance, or symptom resolution characterized the recovered Cohort 3 donors. Sequenced by immunoSEQ multiplex PCR; TCRdb stores in-frame clones only, minus some. The table lists around 480,000 clones, roughly 87% of them singletons. The TCR sequence derives from a woman aged 18-35 years who had recovered from COVID-19. Sequenced: PBMCs or T cells enriched from blood (not recorded which).

In DNA form, the CDR3 reads TGTGCTAGTGGCTCCCTCACCGGGGTAAGCTACAATGAGCAGTTCTTC. Protein product: CASGSLTGVSYNEQFF. The rearrangement uses TRBV12-5 and TRBJ2-1; possible D gene TRBD2, 5 bases. V was shortened by 6 bases and J by 3 bases, with 18 bases between the two germline ends. Germline CDR1 LGHNT, CDR2 FRNRAP. CDR3 length: 16 residues.